Described below is a single TCR beta chain sequence and its context. Its antigen is unidentified. Study donors comprised healthy, HIV-negative adults devoid of recent acute infection or vaccination. This sample stems from a study of shared clonotypes between healthy human individuals. The study's findings and limits: Clonotype sharing among donors was expected to depend on sequencing depth.

Ten immunoSEQ deep assay plates were used by the authors to sequence unsorted PBMC DNA. Sequenced by immunoSEQ multiplex PCR; TCRdb stores in-frame clones only, minus some. The table includes about 480,000 clones, approximately 79% detected once. V lost 4 bases, J lost 7 bases, and 13 bases lay in between. This CDR3 is built from 14 residues. In germline, CDR1 is MGHDK, CDR2 SYGVNS. The specimen was PBMCs. The chain combines TRBV25-1 with TRBJ1-4; D possibly corresponds to TRBD1 (6 bases). The source is a woman in her 40s in good health. Some clones in this sample may be carry-over from other donors' samples. CDR3 in amino acids: CASSGGPLSEKLFF. The CDR3 DNA reads TGTGCCAGCAGTGGGGGGCCCTTGAGTGAAAAACTGTTTTTT. Full variable domain (missing parts from reference TRBV25-1 and TRBJ1-4): EADIYQTPRYLVIGTGKKITLECSQTMGHDKMYWYQQDPGMELHLIHYSYGVNSTEKGDLSSESTVSRIRTEHFPLTLESARPSHTSQYLCASSGGPLSEKLFFGSGTQLSVL.